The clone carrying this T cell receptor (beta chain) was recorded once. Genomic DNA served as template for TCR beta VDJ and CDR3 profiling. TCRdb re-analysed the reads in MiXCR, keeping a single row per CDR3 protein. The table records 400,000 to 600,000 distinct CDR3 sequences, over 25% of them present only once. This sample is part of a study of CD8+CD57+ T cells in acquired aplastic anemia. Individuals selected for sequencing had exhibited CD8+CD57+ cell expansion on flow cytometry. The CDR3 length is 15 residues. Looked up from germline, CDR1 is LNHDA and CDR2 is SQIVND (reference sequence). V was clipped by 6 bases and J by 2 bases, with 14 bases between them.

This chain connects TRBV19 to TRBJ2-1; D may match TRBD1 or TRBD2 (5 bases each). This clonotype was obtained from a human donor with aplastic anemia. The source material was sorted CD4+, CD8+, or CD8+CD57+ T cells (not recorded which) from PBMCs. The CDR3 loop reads CASSGTRITYNEQFF. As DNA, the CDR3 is TGTGCCAGTAGCGGGACCCGAATCACCTACAATGAGCAGTTCTTC.